The present TCR beta chain was sequenced within a study of blood T cell repertoires in COVID-19. Study overall: The study drew acute and convalescent COVID-19 samples from the United States, Italy and Spain. T cells, B-cell-depleted T cells, or PBMCs provided the cDNA or gDNA that served as material.

In the original analysis: Estimated nucleated cell counts came from reference gene primer amplification. Data came from immunoSEQ multiplex PCR; TCRdb stores just in-frame clones and leaves some out. V, J and clone size are taken as reported in that table, and D and trimming were inferred from the DNA itself. The data contain 130,000 or so clones, approximately 86% of them singletons. This CDR3 region has 13 residues. From germline, CDR1 is SGHTA and CDR2 FQGTGA. The V gene end was trimmed by 5 bases and the J gene end by 7 bases; junction bases not matched to a gene: 4. The chain combines TRBV7-3 with TRBJ2-2, with 7 nucleotides matching TRBD1. The sample was peripheral blood. This clonotype was sampled from a woman aged 60 to 75 with acute or convalescent COVID-19. The CDR3 region is CASSRTGDGELFF. Written as DNA, the CDR3 is TGTGCCAGCAGCCGAACAGGGGACGGGGAGCTGTTTTTT.